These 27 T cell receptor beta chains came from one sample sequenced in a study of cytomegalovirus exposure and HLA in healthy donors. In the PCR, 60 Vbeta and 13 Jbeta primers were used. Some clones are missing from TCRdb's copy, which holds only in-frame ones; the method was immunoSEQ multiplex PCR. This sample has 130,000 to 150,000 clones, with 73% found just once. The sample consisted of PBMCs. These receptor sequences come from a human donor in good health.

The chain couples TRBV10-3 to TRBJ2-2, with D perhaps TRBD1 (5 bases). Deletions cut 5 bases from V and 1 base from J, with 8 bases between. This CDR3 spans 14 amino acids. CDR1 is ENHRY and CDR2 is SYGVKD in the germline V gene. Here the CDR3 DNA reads TGTGCCATCAGTTTAGACAGGAACACCGGGGAGCTGTTTTTT. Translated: CAISLDRNTGELFF.

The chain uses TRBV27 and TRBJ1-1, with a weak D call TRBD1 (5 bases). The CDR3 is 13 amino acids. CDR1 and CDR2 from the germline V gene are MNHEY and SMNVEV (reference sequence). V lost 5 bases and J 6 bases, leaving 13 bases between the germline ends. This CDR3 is CASSPYGGAEAFF. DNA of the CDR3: TGTGCCAGCAGTCCTTACGGGGGGGCTGAAGCTTTCTTT.

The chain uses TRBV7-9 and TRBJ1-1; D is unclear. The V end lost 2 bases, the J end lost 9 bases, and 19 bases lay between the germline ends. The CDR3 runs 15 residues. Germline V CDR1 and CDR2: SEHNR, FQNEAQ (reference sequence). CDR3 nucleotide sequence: TGTGCCAGCAGCTTAACCGTGCGGGAGAGGGTGAAAGCTTTCTTT. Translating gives CASSLTVRERVKAFF.

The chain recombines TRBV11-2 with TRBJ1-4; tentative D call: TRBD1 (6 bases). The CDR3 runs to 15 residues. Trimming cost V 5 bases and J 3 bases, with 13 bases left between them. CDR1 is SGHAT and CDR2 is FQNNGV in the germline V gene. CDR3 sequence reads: CASSTRAGANEKLFF. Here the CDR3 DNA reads TGTGCCAGCAGCACACGGGCAGGGGCTAATGAAAAACTGTTTTTT.

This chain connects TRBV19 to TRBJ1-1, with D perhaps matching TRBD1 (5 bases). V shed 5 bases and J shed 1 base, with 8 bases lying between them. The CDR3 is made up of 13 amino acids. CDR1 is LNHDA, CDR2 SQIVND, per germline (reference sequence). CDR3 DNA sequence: TGTGCCAGTAGTGTTGACAGGAACACTGAAGCTTTCTTT. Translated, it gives CASSVDRNTEAFF.

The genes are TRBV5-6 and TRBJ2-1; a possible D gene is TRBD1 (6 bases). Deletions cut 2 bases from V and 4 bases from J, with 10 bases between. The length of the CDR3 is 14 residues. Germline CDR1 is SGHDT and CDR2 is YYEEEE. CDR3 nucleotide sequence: TGTGCCAGCAGCTTCCGACAGGTTTACAATGAGCAGTTCTTC. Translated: CASSFRQVYNEQFF.

In DNA form, the CDR3 reads TGTGCCAGCAGCCCCCCACGAAGGGGAATCGCGCAAGAGACCCAGTACTTC. Translated: CASSPPRRGIAQETQYF. The chain is built from TRBV7-9 and TRBJ2-5; tentatively, D is TRBD1 (5 bases). Germline V gene data show CDR1 as SEHNR and CDR2 as FQNEAQ (reference sequence). V was clipped by 5 bases and J by 2 bases, with 21 bases between them. The CDR3 has 17 amino acids.

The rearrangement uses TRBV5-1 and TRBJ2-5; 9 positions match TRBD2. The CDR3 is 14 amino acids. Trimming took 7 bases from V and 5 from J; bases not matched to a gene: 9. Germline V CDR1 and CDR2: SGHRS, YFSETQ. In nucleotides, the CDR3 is TGCGCCAGCCGCATAGCGGGAGTGGGGGAGACCCAGTACTTC. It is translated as CASRIAGVGETQYF.

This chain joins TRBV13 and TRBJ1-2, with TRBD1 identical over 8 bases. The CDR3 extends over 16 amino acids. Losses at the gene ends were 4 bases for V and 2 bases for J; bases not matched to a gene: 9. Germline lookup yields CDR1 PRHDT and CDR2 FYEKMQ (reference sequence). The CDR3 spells CASSSTGRDRNYGYTF. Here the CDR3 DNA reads TGTGCCAGCAGCTCCACTGGCCGGGACAGGAACTATGGCTACACCTTC.

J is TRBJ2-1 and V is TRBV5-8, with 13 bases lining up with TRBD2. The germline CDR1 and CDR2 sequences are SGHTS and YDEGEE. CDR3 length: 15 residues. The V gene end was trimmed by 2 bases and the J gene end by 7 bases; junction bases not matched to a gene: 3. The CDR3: CASSFRTSGSNEQFF. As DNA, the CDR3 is TGTGCCAGCAGCTTTAGGACTAGCGGGAGTAATGAGCAGTTCTTC.

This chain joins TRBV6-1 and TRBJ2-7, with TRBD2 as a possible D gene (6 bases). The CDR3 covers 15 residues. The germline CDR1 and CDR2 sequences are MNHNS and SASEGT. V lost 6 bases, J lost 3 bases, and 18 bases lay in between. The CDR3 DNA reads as TGTGCCAGCAGCGGTAGCGGAAGAATAAACTACGAGCAGTACTTC. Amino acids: CASSGSGRINYEQYF.

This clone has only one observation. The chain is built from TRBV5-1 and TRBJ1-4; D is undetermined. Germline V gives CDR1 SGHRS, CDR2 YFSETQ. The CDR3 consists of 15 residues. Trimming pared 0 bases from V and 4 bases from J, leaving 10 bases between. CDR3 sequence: CASSLAGRVNEKLFF. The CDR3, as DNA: TGCGCCAGCAGCTTGGCCGGGAGGGTTAATGAAAAACTGTTTTTT.

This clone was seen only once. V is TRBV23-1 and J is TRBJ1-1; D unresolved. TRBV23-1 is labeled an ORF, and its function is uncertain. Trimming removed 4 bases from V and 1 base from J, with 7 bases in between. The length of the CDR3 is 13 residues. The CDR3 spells CASSLDWNTEAFF. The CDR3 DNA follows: TGCGCCAGCAGTCTCGACTGGAACACTGAAGCTTTCTTT.

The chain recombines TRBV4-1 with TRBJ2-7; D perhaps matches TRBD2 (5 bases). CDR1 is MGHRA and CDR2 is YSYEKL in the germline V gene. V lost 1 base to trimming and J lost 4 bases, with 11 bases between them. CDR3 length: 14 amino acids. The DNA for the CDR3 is TGCGCCAGCAGCCAAGTTGAGGGTTTGTACGAGCAGTACTTC. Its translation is CASSQVEGLYEQYF.

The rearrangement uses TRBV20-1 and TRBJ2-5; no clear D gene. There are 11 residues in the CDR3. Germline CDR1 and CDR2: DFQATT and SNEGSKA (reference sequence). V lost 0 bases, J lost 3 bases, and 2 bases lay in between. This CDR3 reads CSARDKETQYF. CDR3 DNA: TGCAGTGCTAGAGATAAAGAGACCCAGTACTTC.

CDR3 amino acids: CASSQGAEEKLFF. CDR3 DNA sequence: TGTGCCAGCAGTCAGGGGGCGGAAGAAAAACTGTTTTTT. This chain joins TRBV6-5 and TRBJ1-4; 8 positions agree with TRBD1. With 5 bases clipped from V and 8 bases from J, the junction kept 4 bases outside the gene matches. This CDR3 comprises 13 residues. Looked up from germline, CDR1 is MNHEY and CDR2 is SVGAGI.

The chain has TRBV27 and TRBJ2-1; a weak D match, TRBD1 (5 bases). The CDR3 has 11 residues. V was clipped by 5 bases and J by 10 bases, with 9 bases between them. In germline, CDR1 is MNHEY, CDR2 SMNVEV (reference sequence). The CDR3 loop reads CASSMNREQFF. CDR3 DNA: TGTGCCAGCAGTATGAACAGGGAGCAGTTCTTC.

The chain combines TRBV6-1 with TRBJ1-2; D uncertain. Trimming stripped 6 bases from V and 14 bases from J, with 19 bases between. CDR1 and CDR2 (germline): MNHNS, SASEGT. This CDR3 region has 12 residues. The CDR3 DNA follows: TGTGCCAGCAGCCCCGGACTGTGTAGGATAACCTTC. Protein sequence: CASSPGLCRITF.

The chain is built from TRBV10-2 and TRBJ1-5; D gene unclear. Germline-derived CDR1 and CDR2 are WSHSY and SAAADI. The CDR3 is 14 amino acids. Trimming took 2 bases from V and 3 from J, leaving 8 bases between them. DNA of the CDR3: TGCGCCAGCAGTGAGATGGGCTCCAATCAGCCCCAGCATTTT. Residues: CASSEMGSNQPQHF.

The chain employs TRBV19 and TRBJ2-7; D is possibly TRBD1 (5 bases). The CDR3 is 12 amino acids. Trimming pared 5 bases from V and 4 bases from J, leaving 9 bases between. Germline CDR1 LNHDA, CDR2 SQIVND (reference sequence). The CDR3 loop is CASSGQGYEQYF. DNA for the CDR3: TGTGCCAGTAGTGGCCAGGGATACGAGCAGTACTTC.

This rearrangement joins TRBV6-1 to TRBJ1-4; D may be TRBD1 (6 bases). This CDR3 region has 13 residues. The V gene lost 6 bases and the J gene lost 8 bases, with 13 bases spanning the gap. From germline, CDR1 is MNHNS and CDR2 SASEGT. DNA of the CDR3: TGTGCCAGCAGAACAGGGTCGGGAGAAAAACTGTTTTTT. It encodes CASRTGSGEKLFF.

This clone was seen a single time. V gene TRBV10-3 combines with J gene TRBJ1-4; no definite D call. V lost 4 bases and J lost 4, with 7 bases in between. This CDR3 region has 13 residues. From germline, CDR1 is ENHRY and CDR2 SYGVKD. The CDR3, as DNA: TGTGCCATCAGTGTCGGGGTTAATGAAAAACTGTTTTTT. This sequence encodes CAISVGVNEKLFF.

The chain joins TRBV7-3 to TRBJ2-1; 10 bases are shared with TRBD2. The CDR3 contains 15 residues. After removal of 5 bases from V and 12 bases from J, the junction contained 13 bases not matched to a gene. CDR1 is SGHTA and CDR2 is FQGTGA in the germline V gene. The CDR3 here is CASSDGTSAASPQFF. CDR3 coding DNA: TGTGCCAGCAGCGATGGGACTAGCGCCGCCTCCCCGCAGTTCTTC.

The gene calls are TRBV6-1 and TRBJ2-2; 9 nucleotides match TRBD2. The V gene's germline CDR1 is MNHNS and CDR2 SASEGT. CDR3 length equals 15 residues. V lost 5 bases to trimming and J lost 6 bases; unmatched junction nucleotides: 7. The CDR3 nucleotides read TGTGCCAGCAGTCGTGATAGCGGGAGTTCCGGGGAGCTGTTTTTT. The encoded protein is CASSRDSGSSGELFF.

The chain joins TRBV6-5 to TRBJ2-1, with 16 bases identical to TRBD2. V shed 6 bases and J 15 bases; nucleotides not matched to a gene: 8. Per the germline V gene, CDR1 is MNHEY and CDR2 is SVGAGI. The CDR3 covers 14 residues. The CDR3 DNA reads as TGTGCCAGCAGGAAGGGACTAGCGGGGGGGCTGGGGTTCTTC. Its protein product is CASRKGLAGGLGFF.

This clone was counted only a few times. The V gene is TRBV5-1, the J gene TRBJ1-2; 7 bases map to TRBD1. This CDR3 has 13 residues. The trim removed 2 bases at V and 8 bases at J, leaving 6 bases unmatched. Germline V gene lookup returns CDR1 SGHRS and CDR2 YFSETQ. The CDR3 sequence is CASSFTTGFGYTF. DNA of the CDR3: TGCGCCAGCAGCTTCACGACAGGGTTCGGCTACACCTTC.

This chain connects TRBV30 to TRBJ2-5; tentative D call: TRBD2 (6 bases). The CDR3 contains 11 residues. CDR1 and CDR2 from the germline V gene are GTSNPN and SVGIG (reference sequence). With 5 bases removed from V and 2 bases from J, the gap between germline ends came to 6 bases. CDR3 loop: CAWGLQETQYF. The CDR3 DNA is TGTGCCTGGGGACTACAAGAGACCCAGTACTTC.